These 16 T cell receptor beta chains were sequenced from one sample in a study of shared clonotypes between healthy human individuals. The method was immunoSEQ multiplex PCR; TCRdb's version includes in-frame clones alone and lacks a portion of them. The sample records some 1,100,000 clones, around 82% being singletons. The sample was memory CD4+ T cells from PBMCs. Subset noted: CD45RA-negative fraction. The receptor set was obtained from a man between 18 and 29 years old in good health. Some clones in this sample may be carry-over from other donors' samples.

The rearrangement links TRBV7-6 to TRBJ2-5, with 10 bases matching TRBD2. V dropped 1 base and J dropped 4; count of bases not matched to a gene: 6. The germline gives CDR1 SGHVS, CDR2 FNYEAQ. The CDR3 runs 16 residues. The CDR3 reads CASSLESGRGGETQYF. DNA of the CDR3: TGTGCCAGCAGCTTAGAAAGCGGGAGGGGCGGAGAGACCCAGTACTTC.

This CDR3 reads CASSRGTGKTLANYGYTF. The CDR3 nucleotides read TGTGCCAGCTCACGCGGGACAGGAAAAACTTTAGCTAACTATGGCTACACCTTC. The chain links TRBV18 to TRBJ1-2; TRBD1 agrees at 8 bases. The V and J ends lost 4 bases and 0 bases, in that order; junction bases with no gene match: 13. The V gene's germline CDR1 is KGHSH and CDR2 LQKENI. CDR3 length equals 18 residues.

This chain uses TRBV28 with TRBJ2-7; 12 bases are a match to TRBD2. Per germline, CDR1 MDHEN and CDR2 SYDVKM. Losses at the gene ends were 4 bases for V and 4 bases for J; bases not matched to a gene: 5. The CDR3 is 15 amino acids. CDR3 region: CASSSLAGGRYEQYF. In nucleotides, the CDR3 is TGTGCCAGCAGTTCACTAGCGGGAGGTCGATACGAGCAGTACTTC.

Written as DNA, the CDR3 is TGCGCCAGCAGCTTGATCGGGTTTGGGGGCGGGAGGACAGATACGCAGTATTTT. Translating gives CASSLIGFGGGRTDTQYF. The chain carries TRBV5-1 and TRBJ2-3; 8 bases are shared with TRBD2. CDR1 is SGHRS and CDR2 is YFSETQ in the germline V gene. The CDR3 sequence is 18 residues long. V lost 1 base, J lost 3 bases, and 13 bases stayed unmatched. The complete variable domain, with remaining parts taken from reference TRBV5-1 and TRBJ2-3, reads KAGVTQTPRYLIKTRGQQVTLSCSPISGHRSVSWYQQTPGQGLQFLFEYFSETQRNKGNFPGRFSGRQFSNSRSEMNVSTLELGDSALYLCASSLIGFGGGRTDTQYFGPGTRLTVL.

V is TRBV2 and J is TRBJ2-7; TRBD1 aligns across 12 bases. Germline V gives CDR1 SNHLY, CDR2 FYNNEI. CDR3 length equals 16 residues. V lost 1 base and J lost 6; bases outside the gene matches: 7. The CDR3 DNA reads TGTGCCAGCAGTGAAGGAGCGGGACAGGGGGCATTCGAGCAGTACTTC. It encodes CASSEGAGQGAFEQYF.

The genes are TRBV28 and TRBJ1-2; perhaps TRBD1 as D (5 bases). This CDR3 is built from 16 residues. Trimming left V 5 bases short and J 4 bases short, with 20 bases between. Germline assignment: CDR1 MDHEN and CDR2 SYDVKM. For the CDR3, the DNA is TGTGCCAGCAGTCAAACGTCATCCAGGGTGGGCTATGGCTACACCTTC. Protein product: CASSQTSSRVGYGYTF.

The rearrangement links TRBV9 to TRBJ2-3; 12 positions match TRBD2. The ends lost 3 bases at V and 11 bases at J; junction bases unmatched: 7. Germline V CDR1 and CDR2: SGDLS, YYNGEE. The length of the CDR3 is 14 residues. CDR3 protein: CASSASGTSGQQYF. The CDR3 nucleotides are TGTGCCAGCAGCGCCAGCGGGACTAGCGGGCAGCAGTATTTT.

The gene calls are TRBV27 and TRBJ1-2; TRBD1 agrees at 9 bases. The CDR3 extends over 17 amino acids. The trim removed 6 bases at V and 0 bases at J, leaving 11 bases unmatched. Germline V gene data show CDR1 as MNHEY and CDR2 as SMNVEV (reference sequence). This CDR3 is CASRRRGDRDPNYGYTF. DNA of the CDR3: TGTGCCAGCAGACGAAGGGGGGACAGGGACCCTAACTATGGCTACACCTTC.

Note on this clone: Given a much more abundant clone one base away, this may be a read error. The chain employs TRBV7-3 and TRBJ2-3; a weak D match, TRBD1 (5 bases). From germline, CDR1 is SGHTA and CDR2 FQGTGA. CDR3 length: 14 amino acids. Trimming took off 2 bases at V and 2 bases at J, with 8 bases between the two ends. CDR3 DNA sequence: TGTGCCAGCAGCTTAGTAGGGGCCACAGATACGCAGTATTTT. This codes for CASSLVGATDTQYF.

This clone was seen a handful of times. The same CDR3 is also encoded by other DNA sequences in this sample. Written as DNA, the CDR3 is TGTGCCAGCTCACCACAGACAAACACTGAAGCTTTCTTT. Protein product: CASSPQTNTEAFF. V and J are TRBV18 and TRBJ1-1; D gene ambiguous. The CDR3 loop spans 13 amino acids. CDR1 is KGHSH, CDR2 LQKENI, per germline. V was shortened by 1 base and J by 2 bases, with 5 bases between the two germline ends.

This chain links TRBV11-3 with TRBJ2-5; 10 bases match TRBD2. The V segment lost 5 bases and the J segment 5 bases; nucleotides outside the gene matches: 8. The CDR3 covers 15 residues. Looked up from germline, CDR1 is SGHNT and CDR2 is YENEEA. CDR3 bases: TGTGCCAGCAGCCCCGGACTAGCGGACGGGGAGACCCAGTACTTC. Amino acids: CASSPGLADGETQYF. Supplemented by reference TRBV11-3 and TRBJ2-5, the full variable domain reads EAGVVQSPRYKIIEKKQPVAFWCNPISGHNTLYWYLQNLGQGPELLIRYENEEAVDDSQLPKDRFSAERLKGVDSTLKIQPAELGDSAVYLCASSPGLADGETQYFGPGTRLLVL.

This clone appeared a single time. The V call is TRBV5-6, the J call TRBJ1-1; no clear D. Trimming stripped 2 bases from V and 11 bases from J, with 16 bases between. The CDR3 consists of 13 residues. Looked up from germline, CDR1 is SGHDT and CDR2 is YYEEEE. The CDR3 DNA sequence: TGTGCCAGCAGCTTCTACGGGCTCTGGTGGGCTTTCTTT. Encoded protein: CASSFYGLWWAFF.

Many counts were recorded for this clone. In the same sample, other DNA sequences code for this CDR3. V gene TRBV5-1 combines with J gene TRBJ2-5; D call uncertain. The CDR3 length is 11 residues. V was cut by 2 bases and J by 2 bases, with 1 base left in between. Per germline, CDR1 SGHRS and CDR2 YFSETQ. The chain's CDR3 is CASSLQETQYF. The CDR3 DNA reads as TGCGCCAGCAGCTTACAAGAGACCCAGTACTTC.

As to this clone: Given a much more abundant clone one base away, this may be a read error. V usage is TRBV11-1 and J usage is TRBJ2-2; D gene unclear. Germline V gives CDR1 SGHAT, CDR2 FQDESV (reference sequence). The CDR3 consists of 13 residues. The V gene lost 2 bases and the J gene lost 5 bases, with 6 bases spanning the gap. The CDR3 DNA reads TGTGCCAGCAGCTTAAGGTGGACCGGGGAGCTGTTTTTT. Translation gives CASSLRWTGELFF.

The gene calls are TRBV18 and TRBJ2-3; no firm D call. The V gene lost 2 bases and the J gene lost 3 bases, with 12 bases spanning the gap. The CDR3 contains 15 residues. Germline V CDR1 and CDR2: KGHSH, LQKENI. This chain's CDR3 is CASSPSSFRTDTQYF. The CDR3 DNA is TGTGCCAGCTCACCAAGTAGTTTCCGGACAGATACGCAGTATTTT.

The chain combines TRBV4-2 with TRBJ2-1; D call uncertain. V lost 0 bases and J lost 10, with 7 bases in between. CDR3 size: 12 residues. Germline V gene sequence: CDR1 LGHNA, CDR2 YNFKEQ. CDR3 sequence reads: CASSQDRAEQFF. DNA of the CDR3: TGTGCCAGCAGCCAAGATAGGGCGGAGCAGTTCTTC.